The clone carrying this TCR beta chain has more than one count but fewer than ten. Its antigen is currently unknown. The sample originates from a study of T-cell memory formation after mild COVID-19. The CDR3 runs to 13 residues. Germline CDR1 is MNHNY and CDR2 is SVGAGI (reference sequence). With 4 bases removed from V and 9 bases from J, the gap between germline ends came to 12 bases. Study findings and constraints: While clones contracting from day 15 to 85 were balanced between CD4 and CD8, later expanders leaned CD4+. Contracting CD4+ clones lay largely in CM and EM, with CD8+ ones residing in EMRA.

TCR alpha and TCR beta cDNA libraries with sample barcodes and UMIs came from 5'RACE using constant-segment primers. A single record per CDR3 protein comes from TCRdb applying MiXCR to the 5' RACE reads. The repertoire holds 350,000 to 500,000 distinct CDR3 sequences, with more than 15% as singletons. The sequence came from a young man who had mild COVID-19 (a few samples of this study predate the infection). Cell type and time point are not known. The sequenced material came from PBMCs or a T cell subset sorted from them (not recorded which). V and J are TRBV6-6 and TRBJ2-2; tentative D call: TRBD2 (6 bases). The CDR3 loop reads CASSWGGVWELFF. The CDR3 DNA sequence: TGTGCCAGCAGTTGGGGCGGGGTCTGGGAGCTGTTTTTT.